This passage covers 30 T cell receptor beta chains from one sample sequenced in a study of blood T cell repertoires in COVID-19. Sequenced by immunoSEQ multiplex PCR; TCRdb stores in-frame clones only, minus some. This sample has about 200,000 clones, with roughly 84% found just once. The sequenced sample consisted of peripheral blood. The receptor source for this set is a woman of 80 years or more with acute or convalescent COVID-19.

The rearrangement joins TRBV5-1 to TRBJ2-1; TRBD1 agrees at 9 bases. Germline V gene lookup returns CDR1 SGHRS and CDR2 YFSETQ. Unmatched junction bases numbered 13, after V lost 6 bases and J lost 9 bases. The CDR3 sequence is 15 residues long. CDR3 amino acids: CASMLDRGYSSEQFF. For the CDR3, the DNA is TGCGCCAGCATGCTGGACAGGGGTTACAGTAGTGAGCAGTTCTTC.

V usage is TRBV11-2 and J usage is TRBJ1-4, with unresolved D. With 4 bases removed from V and 12 bases from J, the gap between germline ends came to 12 bases. This CDR3 spans 12 amino acids. Germline lookup yields CDR1 SGHAT and CDR2 FQNNGV. This chain's CDR3 is CASSSHPQELFF. In nucleotides, the CDR3 is TGTGCCAGCAGCTCCCATCCTCAGGAACTGTTTTTT.

The chain couples TRBV6-1 to TRBJ2-7; D gene ambiguous. Trimming pared 3 bases from V and 6 bases from J, leaving 12 bases between. Germline lookup yields CDR1 MNHNS and CDR2 SASEGT. This CDR3 region has 13 residues. The CDR3 spells CASSEGAHREQYF. The CDR3 DNA follows: TGTGCCAGCAGTGAGGGCGCCCACCGCGAGCAGTACTTC.

There are a few counts of this clone. This chain connects TRBV7-3 to TRBJ2-1, with TRBD2 matching over 8 bases. Germline V gene lookup returns CDR1 SGHTA and CDR2 FQGTGA. The CDR3 extends over 15 amino acids. After removal of 5 bases from V and 10 bases from J, the junction contained 13 bases not matched to a gene. This chain's CDR3 is CASSPSSLAGVEQFF. The CDR3 bases are TGTGCCAGCAGCCCGTCCTCTCTAGCGGGCGTCGAGCAGTTCTTC.

The genes are TRBV7-2 and TRBJ1-1; no firm D call. The germline CDR1 and CDR2 sequences are SGHTA and FQGNSA. This CDR3 has 14 residues. Trimming stripped 4 bases from V and 4 bases from J, with 13 bases between. CDR3 sequence reads: CASSYPRPGTEAFF. The CDR3 nucleotides are TGTGCCAGCAGCTATCCTAGACCGGGCACTGAAGCTTTCTTT.

The chain employs TRBV18 and TRBJ1-5; 10 bases fit TRBD1. The trim removed 3 bases at V and 7 bases at J, leaving 6 bases unmatched. From germline, CDR1 is KGHSH and CDR2 LQKENI. The length of the CDR3 is 15 residues. The chain's CDR3 is CASSPPGTGEQPQHF. The CDR3 DNA sequence: TGTGCCAGCTCACCCCCCGGGACAGGGGAACAGCCCCAGCATTTT.

The chain combines TRBV6-5 with TRBJ2-1; tentative D call: TRBD1 (6 bases). This CDR3 has 15 residues. CDR1 and CDR2 (germline): MNHEY, SVGAGI. V was pared by 7 bases and J by 0 bases, with 13 bases between. For the CDR3, the DNA is TGTGCCAGCACCGCAACAGGGAGCTCCTACAATGAGCAGTTCTTC. Translated: CASTATGSSYNEQFF.

This chain links TRBV18 with TRBJ1-5; possible D gene TRBD1, 5 bases. V was cut by 6 bases and J by 3 bases, with 15 bases left in between. The germline V gene has CDR1 KGHSH and CDR2 LQKENI. This CDR3 contains 15 residues. This chain's CDR3 is CASSDTRDFNQPQHF. CDR3 nucleotide sequence: TGTGCCAGCTCCGATACCCGGGACTTCAATCAGCCCCAGCATTTT.

Concerning this clone: Other DNA sequences from this sample encode an identical CDR3 as well. This rearrangement joins TRBV28 to TRBJ1-5, with TRBD1 matching 8 bases. The CDR3 is made up of 14 amino acids. CDR1 and CDR2 from the germline V gene are MDHEN and SYDVKM. The junction had 2 bases not matched to a gene; V was cut back by 2 bases and J by 5 bases. This CDR3 reads CASSLGTGHQPQHF. The CDR3 coding sequence is TGTGCCAGCAGTTTAGGGACAGGTCATCAGCCCCAGCATTTT.

The V call is TRBV3-1 (or the pseudogene TRBV3-2), the J call TRBJ2-7; TRBD1 matches 7 bases. The CDR3 length is 14 residues. The ends lost 6 bases at V and 3 bases at J; junction bases unmatched: 8. Germline-derived CDR1 and CDR2 are LGHDT and YNNKEL (reference sequence). The CDR3: CASSRQGRDYEQYF. DNA for the CDR3: TGTGCCAGCAGTCGACAGGGTCGGGACTACGAGCAGTACTTC.

The chain combines TRBV5-4 with TRBJ2-5, with 8 nucleotides matching TRBD2. CDR3 length: 18 residues. The germline CDR1 and CDR2 sequences are SGHNT and YYREEE (reference sequence). The trim removed 4 bases at V and 5 bases at J, leaving 19 bases unmatched. The CDR3 loop is CASSRGGQQAGGQETQYF. The CDR3 coding sequence is TGTGCCAGCAGCCGGGGTGGTCAGCAGGCGGGAGGACAGGAGACCCAGTACTTC. Using reference TRBV5-4 and TRBJ2-5 for the parts outside the CDR3, the full variable domain is ETGVTQSPTHLIKTRGQQVTLRCSSQSGHNTVSWYQQALGQGPQFIFQYYREEENGRGNFPPRFSGLQFPNYSSELNVNALELDDSALYLCASSRGGQQAGGQETQYFGPGTRLLVL.

The chain has TRBV11-2 and TRBJ1-1, with TRBD1 identical over 9 bases. The CDR3 spans 13 residues. V dropped 3 bases and J dropped 8; count of bases not matched to a gene: 4. CDR1 SGHAT and CDR2 FQNNGV come from the germline V gene. DNA of the CDR3: TGTGCCAGCAGCTTCGGACAGGGGAAAGAAGCTTTCTTT. This translates into CASSFGQGKEAFF. Drawing the rest from reference TRBV11-2 and TRBJ1-1, the complete variable domain is EAGVAQSPRYKIIEKRQSVAFWCNPISGHATLYWYQQILGQGPKLLIQFQNNGVVDDSQLPKDRFSAERLKGVDSTLKIQPAKLEDSAVYLCASSFGQGKEAFFGQGTRLTVV.

A note on this clone: The sample has other DNA sequences that encode this CDR3 too. This sequence joins TRBV20-1 and TRBJ2-5; D gene uncertain. Trimming took 1 base from V and 3 from J, leaving 3 bases between them. The CDR3 totals 11 residues. Germline-derived CDR1 and CDR2 are DFQATT and SNEGSKA (reference sequence). In DNA form, the CDR3 reads TGCAGTGCTAGAGTCAAAGAGACCCAGTACTTC. Translating gives CSARVKETQYF.

The chain uses TRBV10-1 and TRBJ2-7, with D possibly TRBD2 on 5 matching bases. From germline, CDR1 is WNHNN and CDR2 SYGVQD (reference sequence). Trimming left V 0 bases short and J 5 bases short, with 17 bases between. CDR3 length: 16 amino acids. Here the CDR3 reads CASSESRGLPANEQYF. Written as DNA, the CDR3 is TGCGCCAGCAGTGAGTCCCGAGGGCTTCCGGCGAACGAGCAGTACTTC.

This rearrangement joins TRBV6-6 to TRBJ1-5; the D gene is possibly TRBD1 (6 bases). The V end was cut by 8 bases, the J end by 3 bases, with 14 bases between. The CDR3 sequence is 14 residues long. The germline CDR1 and CDR2 sequences are MNHNY and SVGAGI (reference sequence). In nucleotides, the CDR3 is TGTGCCAGCCGAGGACAGCAGTACAATCAGCCCCAGCATTTT. Translation: CASRGQQYNQPQHF.

The count of this clone is one. V and J are TRBV30 and TRBJ2-5, with D unresolved. The CDR3 sequence is 11 residues long. Germline values: CDR1 GTSNPN, CDR2 SVGIG (reference sequence). V shed 4 bases and J shed 5 bases, with 8 bases lying between them. The CDR3 here is CAWTSEETQYF. CDR3 bases: TGTGCCTGGACATCGGAGGAGACCCAGTACTTC.

The J gene is TRBJ2-5, the V gene TRBV30; 7 positions agree with TRBD2. The V gene's germline CDR1 is GTSNPN and CDR2 SVGIG (reference sequence). V shed 0 bases and J 5 bases; nucleotides not matched to a gene: 3. The CDR3 sequence is 13 residues long. CDR3 residues: CAWSVASGETQYF. The CDR3 DNA reads as TGTGCCTGGAGTGTAGCTAGCGGTGAGACCCAGTACTTC.

The chain links TRBV12-3 or TRBV12-4 to TRBJ1-2; a weak D match, TRBD1 (5 bases). This CDR3 comprises 13 residues. With 2 bases removed from V and 6 bases from J, the gap between germline ends came to 10 bases. The CDR3 is CASSLRGVDGYTF. In DNA, the CDR3 is TGTGCCAGCAGTTTAAGGGGCGTCGATGGCTACACCTTC.

This chain joins TRBV5-6 and TRBJ2-4, with D perhaps TRBD2 (5 bases). Per the germline V gene, CDR1 is SGHDT and CDR2 is YYEEEE. This CDR3 comprises 14 residues. V was trimmed by 3 bases and J by 6 bases, leaving 13 bases between them. The CDR3 DNA reads TGTGCCAGCAGCTCGCGTCCTAGCCTAAACATTCAGTACTTC. This gives the protein CASSSRPSLNIQYF.

In its sample, this clone was seen once. The chain joins TRBV7-9 to TRBJ1-1; D remains ambiguous. Deletions cut 2 bases from V and 13 bases from J, with 17 bases between. Germline-derived CDR1 and CDR2 are SEHNR and FQNEAQ (reference sequence). The CDR3 is 13 residues long. The CDR3 region is CASSLNYELGSFF. In nucleotides, the CDR3 is TGTGCCAGCAGCTTAAATTATGAGTTGGGGAGTTTCTTT.

The chain recombines TRBV5-4 with TRBJ1-1; the match to TRBD1 covers 10 bases. The CDR3 covers 17 residues. V shed 4 bases and J 3 bases; nucleotides not matched to a gene: 12. Germline CDR1 reads SGHNT; CDR2 reads YYREEE (reference sequence). Here the CDR3 DNA reads TGTGCCAGCAGCGAAATGGTCGGGACAGGGGTTTACACTGAAGCTTTCTTT. This encodes CASSEMVGTGVYTEAFF.

The chain has TRBV7-2 and TRBJ2-7; D call uncertain. The CDR3 runs 11 residues. V was pared by 2 bases and J by 6 bases, with 5 bases between. Germline V gene data show CDR1 as SGHTA and CDR2 as FQGNSA. The CDR3 here is CASSLWAEQYF. The CDR3, as DNA: TGTGCCAGCAGCTTATGGGCCGAGCAGTACTTC.

CDR3 protein: CASSLWGLNTGELFF. The DNA for the CDR3 is TGTGCCAGCAGTTTATGGGGGCTGAACACCGGGGAGCTGTTTTTT. The chain employs TRBV27 and TRBJ2-2; possibly TRBD1 for D (6 bases). V shed 1 base and J shed 1 base, with 7 bases lying between them. Looked up from germline, CDR1 is MNHEY and CDR2 is SMNVEV (reference sequence). This CDR3 has 15 residues.

J is TRBJ2-4 and V is TRBV28, with TRBD1 matching 7 bases. CDR1 and CDR2 from the germline V gene are MDHEN and SYDVKM. V trimming: 6 bases; J trimming: 3 bases; junction bases outside the gene matches: 8. This CDR3 contains 15 residues. The CDR3 coding sequence is TGTGCCAGCAGGGCCACAGGGGTAGGCAAAAACATTCAGTACTTC. This gives the protein CASRATGVGKNIQYF.

The genes are TRBV7-2 and TRBJ2-7, with TRBD2 identical over 12 bases. The J segment lost 0 bases and the V segment lost 5 bases, leaving 11 bases of the junction unmatched. Looked up from germline, CDR1 is SGHTA and CDR2 is FQGNSA. The CDR3 is 18 amino acids. CDR3 in DNA: TGTGCCAGCAGCCATCCTAGCGGGAGGGAGGGCCGCTCCTACGAGCAGTACTTC. Encoded protein: CASSHPSGREGRSYEQYF.

The V gene is TRBV2, the J gene TRBJ1-6; a weak D match, TRBD1 (5 bases). The CDR3 spans 13 residues. Germline assignment: CDR1 SNHLY and CDR2 FYNNEI. The CDR3 reads CAITGTPNSPLHF. The CDR3 DNA is TGTGCAATTACCGGGACTCCTAATTCACCCCTCCACTTT.

The gene calls are TRBV6-2 or TRBV6-3 and TRBJ2-5; D is ambiguous. V lost 6 bases and J lost 5, with 10 bases in between. The CDR3 totals 12 residues. The germline CDR1 and CDR2 sequences are MNHEY and SVGEGT. In DNA form, the CDR3 reads TGTGCCAGCAGCCCCCCCTTCGAGACCCAGTACTTC. Translation: CASSPPFETQYF.

J is TRBJ2-1 and V is TRBV9; tentatively, D is TRBD1 (5 bases). CDR3 length: 15 amino acids. Germline V gene sequence: CDR1 SGDLS, CDR2 YYNGEE. Trimming pared 0 bases from V and 2 bases from J, leaving 9 bases between. The CDR3 is CASSVEDRTYNEQFF. The DNA for the CDR3 is TGTGCCAGCAGCGTAGAAGACAGAACCTACAATGAGCAGTTCTTC.

This chain uses TRBV4-2 with TRBJ1-4, with a weak D call TRBD1 (5 bases). Trimming took 1 base from V and 14 from J, leaving 14 bases between them. CDR1 is LGHNA and CDR2 is YNFKEQ in the germline V gene. The CDR3 is 13 residues long. In DNA, the CDR3 is TGTGCCAGCAGCCAAGGGTCGGGGGACGGTCTGTTTTTT. Encoded protein: CASSQGSGDGLFF.

V gene TRBV19 combines with J gene TRBJ2-2; 9 bases line up with TRBD1. This CDR3 is 14 amino acids long. Germline V CDR1 and CDR2: LNHDA, SQIVND (reference sequence). Losses at the gene ends were 4 bases for V and 5 bases for J; bases not matched to a gene: 2. The CDR3 reads CASSRGQGTGELFF. CDR3 sequence (DNA): TGTGCCAGTAGTAGGGGACAGGGAACCGGGGAGCTGTTTTTT. Full variable domain (remainder filled in from reference TRBV19 and TRBJ2-2): DGGITQSPKYLFRKEGQNVTLSCEQNLNHDAMYWYRQDPGQGLRLIYYSQIVNDFQKGDIAEGYSVSREKKESFPLTVTSAQKNPTAFYLCASSRGQGTGELFFGEGSRLTVL.